One T cell receptor beta chain is described in this entry. Its antigen remains unknown. The data stem from a study of shared clonotypes between healthy human individuals. Study-level findings and limits: It was the non-shared clonotypes that had lower generation probabilities than clonotypes shared by all four donors. Genetic and exposure-history diversity was limited by the small donor number. Naive subsets generally had larger estimated richness than memory subsets.

The method was immunoSEQ multiplex PCR; TCRdb's version includes in-frame clones alone and lacks a portion of them. The sample lists approximately 1,500,000 clones; nearly 99% were seen once. Germline V gene data show CDR1 as KGHSH and CDR2 as LQKENI. V was cut by 6 bases and J by 0 bases, with 23 bases left in between. This CDR3 has 18 amino acids. The V call is TRBV18, the J call TRBJ1-1; a possible D gene is TRBD1 (5 bases). The sequence was obtained from a young man in good health. The material sequenced was naive CD4+ T cells sorted from blood. Subset defined: CD45RA+ positively selected. This CDR3 reads CASSPLRVGSAVNTEAFF. The CDR3, as DNA: TGTGCCAGCTCGCCCCTCAGGGTGGGTTCCGCGGTGAACACTGAAGCTTTCTTT.